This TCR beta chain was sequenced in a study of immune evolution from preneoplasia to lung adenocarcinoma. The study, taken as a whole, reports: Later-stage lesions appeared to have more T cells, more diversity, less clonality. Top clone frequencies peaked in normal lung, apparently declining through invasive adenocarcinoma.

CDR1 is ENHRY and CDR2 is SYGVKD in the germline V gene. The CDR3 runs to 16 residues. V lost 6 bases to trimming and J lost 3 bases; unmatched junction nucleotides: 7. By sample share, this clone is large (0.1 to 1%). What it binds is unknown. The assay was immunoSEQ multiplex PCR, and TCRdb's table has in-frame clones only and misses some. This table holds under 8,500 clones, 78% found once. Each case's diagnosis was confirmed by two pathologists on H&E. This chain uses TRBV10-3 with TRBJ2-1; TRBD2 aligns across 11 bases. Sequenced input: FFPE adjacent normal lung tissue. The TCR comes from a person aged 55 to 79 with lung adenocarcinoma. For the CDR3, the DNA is TGTGCCATCAGGGACGGGACTAGCGGATACTACAATGAGCAGTTCTTC. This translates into CAIRDGTSGYYNEQFF.